These T cell receptor beta chains were read from a single sample in a study of naive and memory T cell subsets. MiXCR, applied by TCRdb to the UMI-ligation and nested PCR reads, yields one record per CDR3 protein. Of 120,000 to 150,000 distinct CDR3 sequences in the sample, under 25% are singletons; the top ten hold over 0.09%. The sample taken for sequencing was naive CD4+ T cells from blood. The receptor source for this set is a human donor in good health. Each CDR3 is given with its conserved first and last residue. The D gene is left open where the match is weak. Clone size is given for some rows only: seen once, a few or many times, or a class if the clone is expanded.

>few|TRBV3-1|TRBD2|TRBJ2-1
CASSRATSGRTNNEQFF
TGTGCCAGCAGCCGAGCGACTAGCGGGAGAACCAACAATGAGCAGTTCTTC
>NA|TRBV10-3|TRBD1|TRBJ1-1
CAIRQGATNTEAFF
TGTGCCATCAGACAGGGGGCGACGAACACTGAAGCTTTCTTT
>few|TRBV5-4|NA|TRBJ2-7
CASSSANRKTYEQYF
TGTGCCAGCAGCTCAGCTAATCGAAAAACCTACGAGCAGTACTTC
>few|TRBV29-1|TRBD2|TRBJ2-1
CSVAFRLAGNNEQFF
TGCAGCGTTGCTTTTCGGCTAGCGGGAAACAATGAGCAGTTCTTC
>many|TRBV6-5|NA|TRBJ2-1
CASSYNNEQFF
TGTGCCAGCAGTTACAACAATGAGCAGTTCTTC
>few|TRBV20-1|TRBD2|TRBJ2-7
CSAREGTSGGYEQYF
TGCAGTGCTAGAGAGGGGACTAGCGGGGGATACGAGCAGTACTTC
>few|TRBV7-9|TRBD2|TRBJ2-1
CASSLTSVSYNEQFF
TGTGCCAGCAGCCTCACTAGCGTATCCTACAATGAGCAGTTCTTC
>NA|TRBV29-1|TRBD1|TRBJ2-2
CSAVGQTNTGELFF
TGCAGCGCCGTGGGACAGACGAACACCGGGGAGCTGTTTTTT
>few|TRBV20-1|NA|TRBJ2-7
CSAAGQLDYEQYF
TGCAGTGCTGCGGGACAACTAGACTACGAGCAGTACTTC
>NA|TRBV10-3|NA|TRBJ1-2
CAISEGGGYTF
TGTGCCATCAGTGAAGGGGGTGGCTACACCTTC
>NA|TRBV14|NA|TRBJ2-7
CASSQEAGLLDEQYF
TGTGCCAGCAGCCAAGAGGCAGGGCTATTGGACGAGCAGTACTTC
>few|TRBV7-9|NA|TRBJ2-1
CASSSIAEEGDEQFF
TGTGCCAGCAGCTCGATCGCGGAGGAGGGGGATGAGCAGTTCTTC
>few|TRBV7-2|NA|TRBJ1-6
CASSLALGNSPLHF
TGTGCCAGCAGCTTAGCGCTGGGAAATTCACCCCTCCACTTT
>many|TRBV6-1|NA|TRBJ2-3
CASSEKRDSSSTDTQYF
TGTGCCAGCAGTGAAAAAAGGGATAGCAGTAGCACAGATACGCAGTATTTT
>few|TRBV7-6|NA|TRBJ2-1
CASSPDRGASYNEQFF
TGTGCCAGCAGCCCTGATAGGGGGGCCTCCTACAATGAGCAGTTCTTC
>few|TRBV18|TRBD1|TRBJ1-2
CASSPDRVLHGYTF
TGTGCCAGCTCACCGGACAGGGTGCTCCATGGCTACACCTTC
>NA|TRBV28|TRBD2|TRBJ2-7
CASRGTSGRVYEQYF
TGTGCCAGCAGAGGGACTAGCGGGAGGGTATACGAGCAGTACTTC
>few|TRBV7-9|TRBD2|TRBJ2-3
CASSLKRERVDTQYF
TGTGCCAGCAGCTTAAAGCGGGAGCGCGTGGATACGCAGTATTTT
>NA|TRBV7-2|NA|TRBJ2-7
CASSLAIPGAGEQYF
TGTGCCAGCAGCTTAGCCATCCCGGGGGCTGGGGAGCAGTACTTC
>NA|TRBV28|NA|TRBJ2-1
CASNGRIREQFF
TGTGCCAGCAATGGTAGGATCCGCGAGCAGTTCTTC
>few|TRBV7-9|NA|TRBJ2-3
CASDGKTSTDTQYF
TGTGCCAGTGACGGCAAGACTAGCACAGATACGCAGTATTTT
>NA|TRBV4-3|NA|TRBJ1-5
CASSPGLDSNQPQHF
TGCGCCAGCAGCCCAGGACTAGATAGCAATCAGCCCCAGCATTTT
>NA|TRBV5-1|NA|TRBJ2-7
CASSLVFQGKNEQYF
TGCGCCAGCAGCTTGGTTTTCCAGGGGAAGAACGAGCAGTACTTC
>NA|TRBV19|NA|TRBJ1-5
CASRKGSYSNQPQHF
TGTGCCAGTAGGAAAGGATCCTATAGCAATCAGCCCCAGCATTTT
>NA|TRBV11-3|TRBD1|TRBJ2-1
CASSENRGWSYNEQFF
TGTGCCAGCAGCGAAAACAGGGGATGGAGTTACAATGAGCAGTTCTTC
>NA|TRBV5-1|NA|TRBJ2-7
CASSLPPGGSDEQYF
TGCGCCAGCAGCTTGCCACCAGGGGGGTCAGACGAGCAGTACTTC
>NA|TRBV18|NA|TRBJ2-7
CASSRDIKYEQYF
TGTGCCAGCTCCCGGGACATCAAATACGAGCAGTACTTC
>few|TRBV7-8|NA|TRBJ2-7
CASMNSGTFYEQYF
TGTGCCAGCATGAACAGCGGTACCTTCTACGAGCAGTACTTC
>NA|TRBV6-6|TRBD1|TRBJ1-3
CASSYRDRASGNTIYF
TGTGCCAGCAGTTACCGCGACAGGGCCTCTGGAAACACCATATATTTT
>many|TRBV29-1|TRBD1|TRBJ2-1
CSVGPGQGVNEQFF
TGCAGCGTTGGACCTGGACAGGGTGTGAATGAGCAGTTCTTC
>NA|TRBV7-8|TRBD2|TRBJ2-1
CASSLARGTSVRIGQFF
TGTGCCAGCAGCTTAGCTAGGGGGACTAGCGTCCGCATAGGGCAGTTCTTC
>few|TRBV20-1|NA|TRBJ2-7
CSGGPGEYEQYF
TGCAGTGGAGGCCCGGGAGAATACGAGCAGTACTTC
>NA|TRBV20-1|TRBD2|TRBJ2-5
CSAGTGTSGSGTQYF
TGCAGTGCGGGAACCGGGACTAGCGGGAGCGGGACCCAGTACTTC
>few|TRBV29-1|TRBD2|TRBJ2-1
CSVESLAGGPNEQFF
TGCAGCGTTGAAAGCCTAGCGGGAGGGCCGAATGAGCAGTTCTTC
>NA|TRBV10-3|TRBD2|TRBJ2-7
CAISARTSGGYEQYF
TGTGCCATCAGTGCCCGGACTAGCGGGGGCTACGAGCAGTACTTC
>few|TRBV28|NA|TRBJ1-5
CASSSTAVHQPQHF
TGTGCCAGCAGTTCGACCGCGGTCCATCAGCCCCAGCATTTT
>many|TRBV30|NA|TRBJ2-1
CAWSVLAVDYNEQFF
TGTGCCTGGAGTGTCCTAGCAGTAGACTACAATGAGCAGTTCTTC
>few|TRBV12-3/TRBV12-4|NA|TRBJ2-7
CASSGMGRTSTEQYF
TGTGCCAGCAGCGGAATGGGGCGGACCTCCACCGAGCAGTACTTC
>many|TRBV27|NA|TRBJ2-5
CASSAGFEKKQETQYF
TGTGCCAGCAGTGCAGGTTTTGAGAAAAAACAAGAGACCCAGTACTTC
>NA|TRBV18|NA|TRBJ2-7
CASSPALYEQYF
TGTGCCAGCTCGCCGGCCCTCTACGAGCAGTACTTC
>NA|TRBV12-3/TRBV12-4|TRBD2|TRBJ2-1
CASWIAGGAYNEQFF
TGTGCCAGCTGGATAGCGGGAGGGGCCTACAATGAGCAGTTCTTC
>many|TRBV19|TRBD1|TRBJ2-1
CASSRSTGTGSYEQFF
TGTGCCAGTAGTCGATCGACCGGGACAGGGTCATATGAGCAGTTCTTC
>few|TRBV2|TRBD1|TRBJ2-7
CASLRDRELGEQYF
TGTGCCAGCCTCCGGGACAGGGAGTTGGGCGAGCAGTACTTC
>many|TRBV20-1|TRBD1|TRBJ1-1
CSARPGQMNTEAFF
TGCAGTGCTAGACCGGGACAGATGAACACTGAAGCTTTCTTT
>many|TRBV27|NA|TRBJ2-7
CASSFSSVNSYEQYF
TGTGCCAGCAGTTTCTCTAGCGTGAACTCCTACGAGCAGTACTTC
>few|TRBV6-5|NA|TRBJ2-1
CASSYSRQRYNEQFF
TGTGCCAGCAGTTACTCCCGACAGCGTTACAATGAGCAGTTCTTC
>NA|TRBV12-3/TRBV12-4|TRBD1|TRBJ2-1
CASSLTGDNEQFF
TGTGCCAGCAGTTTGACAGGGGACAATGAGCAGTTCTTC
>NA|TRBV28|TRBD1|TRBJ1-5
CASRDRGGRNQPQHF
TGTGCCAGCCGAGACAGGGGCGGGCGCAATCAGCCCCAGCATTTT
>NA|TRBV6-5|TRBD2|TRBJ2-1
CASSPGTSSEQFF
TGTGCCAGCAGCCCCGGGACTAGCAGTGAGCAGTTCTTC
>many|TRBV6-6|NA|TRBJ1-1
CASSYNTGTEAFF
TGTGCCAGCAGTTACAACACTGGCACTGAAGCTTTCTTT
>few|TRBV20-1|TRBD1|TRBJ1-2
CSATGGHYGYTF
TGCAGTGCTACAGGGGGCCACTATGGCTACACCTTC
>NA|TRBV3-1|NA|TRBJ2-1
CASSQGRDYNEQFF
TGTGCCAGCAGCCAAGGAAGGGACTACAATGAGCAGTTCTTC
>few|TRBV20-1|NA|TRBJ2-3
CSAREPPFDTQYF
TGCAGTGCTAGAGAACCTCCCTTTGATACGCAGTATTTT
>NA|TRBV19|TRBD1|TRBJ1-2
CASVGGQGHYGYTF
TGTGCCAGTGTAGGAGGACAGGGCCACTATGGCTACACCTTC
>NA|TRBV5-1|NA|TRBJ2-4
CASSLDGNIQYF
TGCGCCAGCAGCTTGGATGGTAACATTCAGTACTTC
>many|TRBV7-9|TRBD2|TRBJ2-1
CASSFGLAGGPNAYNEQFF
TGTGCCAGCAGCTTCGGACTAGCGGGAGGGCCTAATGCCTACAATGAGCAGTTCTTC
>few|TRBV6-2/TRBV6-3|TRBD1|TRBJ2-1
CASSWGTGPNNEQFF
TGTGCCAGCAGTTGGGGGACAGGCCCCAACAATGAGCAGTTCTTC
>NA|TRBV20-1|NA|TRBJ2-1
CSARGDLGARSYNEQFF
TGCAGTGCTAGAGGAGATCTGGGGGCCAGGTCCTACAATGAGCAGTTCTTC
>NA|TRBV27|TRBD2|TRBJ2-5
CASRTSGRETQYF
TGTGCCAGCCGTACTAGCGGGAGAGAGACCCAGTACTTC
>NA|TRBV27|NA|TRBJ1-6
CASSPSDYLNSPLHF
TGTGCCAGCAGTCCATCGGATTACCTTAATTCACCCCTCCACTTT